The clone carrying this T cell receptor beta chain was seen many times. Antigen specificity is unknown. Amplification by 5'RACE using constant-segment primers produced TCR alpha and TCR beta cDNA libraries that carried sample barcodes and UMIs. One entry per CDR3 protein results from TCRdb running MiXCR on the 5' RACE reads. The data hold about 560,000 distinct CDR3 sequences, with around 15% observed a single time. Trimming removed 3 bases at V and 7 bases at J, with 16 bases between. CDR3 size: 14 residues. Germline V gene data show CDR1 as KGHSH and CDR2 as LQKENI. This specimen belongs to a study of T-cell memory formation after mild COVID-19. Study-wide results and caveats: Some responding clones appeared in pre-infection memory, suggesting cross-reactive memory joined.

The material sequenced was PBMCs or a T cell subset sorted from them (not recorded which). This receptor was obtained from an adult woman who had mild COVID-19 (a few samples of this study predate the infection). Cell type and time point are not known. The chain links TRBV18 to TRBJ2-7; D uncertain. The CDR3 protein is CASSPPGPRKEQYF. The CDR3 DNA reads TGTGCCAGCTCACCCCCCGGACCTCGAAAAGAGCAGTACTTC.